The present entry profiles one T cell receptor beta chain with its context. These data originate in a study of blood T cell repertoires in COVID-19. Study-level information: Acute-phase and convalescent COVID-19 samples originated in the United States, Italy and Spain. The analysed material was cDNA or gDNA that came from T cells, B-cell-depleted T cells, or PBMCs.

In the original workflow: Reference gene primers were amplified, and this amplification served to estimate nucleated cell counts. Method: immunoSEQ multiplex PCR; TCRdb's copy keeps in-frame clones and lacks some. The V and J calls and clone size are taken from that table; D and trimming were inferred from the DNA. The top ten clones hold about 2.7% of a sample with fewer than 400,000 clones, 65% to 85% of them seen once. The V segment lost 4 bases and the J segment 7 bases; nucleotides outside the gene matches: 10. Germline CDR1 and CDR2: LGHNA and YNFKEQ. The CDR3 is made up of 16 amino acids. This TCR came from a man aged 30 to 45 with active or convalescent COVID-19. Sequencing was performed on peripheral blood. The chain joins TRBV4-2 to TRBJ2-2; 9 bases agree with TRBD1. CDR3 loop: CASSPTGTGIGGELFF. The DNA of the CDR3 is TGTGCCAGCAGCCCGACCGGGACAGGGATCGGCGGGGAGCTGTTTTTT.